This passage covers 25 T cell receptor beta chains from one sample sequenced in a study of blood T cell repertoires in COVID-19. Profiled with immunoSEQ multiplex PCR; TCRdb holds only in-frame clones, not every one. The table shows 150,000 to 200,000 clones, with more than 70% occurring only once. Material: peripheral blood. Receptor source: a man aged 35-49 years with active or convalescent COVID-19.

The V call is TRBV28, the J call TRBJ2-3, with TRBD2 identical over 10 bases. From germline, CDR1 is MDHEN and CDR2 SYDVKM. The CDR3 spans 15 residues. With V trimmed by 6 bases and J by 3 bases, 6 bases remained unmatched. The CDR3 reads CASRMGLARTDTQYF. CDR3 sequence (DNA): TGTGCCAGCAGGATGGGACTAGCGAGGACAGATACGCAGTATTTT.

The chain joins TRBV4-2 to TRBJ1-3, with D possibly TRBD1 on 5 matching bases. With 4 bases removed from V and 1 base from J, the gap between germline ends came to 14 bases. CDR1 is LGHNA and CDR2 is YNFKEQ in the germline V gene. The CDR3 is made up of 16 amino acids. The CDR3 protein is CASSPGTTRSGNTIYF. CDR3 nucleotide sequence: TGTGCCAGCAGCCCCGGGACTACGAGGTCTGGAAACACCATATATTTT.

The chain employs TRBV5-1 and TRBJ2-3; 9 nucleotides line up with TRBD1. The length of the CDR3 is 16 residues. CDR1 is SGHRS and CDR2 is YFSETQ in the germline V gene. The V and J ends lost 4 bases and 0 bases, in that order; junction bases with no gene match: 6. The CDR3 loop reads CASSLGTGLSTDTQYF. In DNA form, the CDR3 reads TGCGCCAGCAGCCTCGGGACAGGGCTCAGCACAGATACGCAGTATTTT.

The chain joins TRBV7-8 to TRBJ1-6, with unresolved D. The V gene's germline CDR1 is SGHVS and CDR2 FQNEAQ. Trimming stripped 1 base from V and 0 bases from J, with 7 bases between. This CDR3 is 16 amino acids long. CDR3 sequence (DNA): TGTGCCAGCAGCTTAGGGAGTAGCTCCTATAATTCACCCCTCCACTTT. It codes for CASSLGSSSYNSPLHF.

This sequence joins TRBV2 and TRBJ2-3; TRBD2 is a possible D gene (6 bases). The CDR3 covers 18 residues. Germline assignment: CDR1 SNHLY and CDR2 FYNNEI. Deletions cut 5 bases from V and 3 bases from J, with 24 bases between. CDR3 bases: TGTGCCAGCAGTTCCCGCCCCCTAGCGAGGGGAACTACAGATACGCAGTATTTT. Residues: CASSSRPLARGTTDTQYF.

The chain joins TRBV5-6 to TRBJ2-7; the match to TRBD1 covers 10 bases. Germline V CDR1 and CDR2: SGHDT, YYEEEE. With 3 bases clipped from V and 4 bases from J, the junction kept 1 base outside the gene matches. The CDR3 length is 13 residues. CDR3 DNA: TGTGCCAGCAGCTGGGACAGGGGTTACGAGCAGTACTTC. It encodes CASSWDRGYEQYF.

The rearrangement uses TRBV9 and TRBJ1-3; a possible D gene is TRBD1 (5 bases). Between the trimmed V and J ends, which lost 0 bases and 0 bases, there was a span of 16 bases. CDR1 and CDR2 (germline): SGDLS, YYNGEE. The CDR3 totals 18 residues. CDR3 in amino acids: CASSVATGADASGNTIYF. The CDR3 coding sequence is TGTGCCAGCAGCGTAGCTACTGGGGCAGACGCCTCTGGAAACACCATATATTTT.

The gene calls are TRBV10-3 and TRBJ1-2; TRBD1 is a possible D gene (5 bases). V lost 0 bases and J lost 5, with 19 bases in between. The CDR3 runs to 17 residues. The V gene's germline CDR1 is ENHRY and CDR2 SYGVKD. CDR3 nucleotides: TGTGCCATCAGTGAGTCGACTCGGGCAGGGCAAGGGTATGGCTACACCTTC. This gives the protein CAISESTRAGQGYGYTF.

V and J are TRBV7-3 and TRBJ2-3; D is possibly TRBD2 (5 bases). Germline V CDR1 and CDR2: SGHTA, FQGTGA. CDR3 length equals 14 residues. V was pared by 4 bases and J by 5 bases, with 13 bases between. DNA of the CDR3: TGTGCCAGCAGCTCAAGCGGTCTCAGAGATACGCAGTATTTT. Protein sequence: CASSSSGLRDTQYF.

In its sample, this clone was seen a few times. This chain links TRBV28 with TRBJ2-1; the match to TRBD2 covers 10 bases. Per germline, CDR1 MDHEN and CDR2 SYDVKM. After removal of 3 bases from V and 5 bases from J, the junction contained 4 bases not matched to a gene. The CDR3 is 15 amino acids. The CDR3 loop reads CASSFSSGGNNEQFF. Here the CDR3 DNA reads TGTGCCAGCAGTTTCTCTAGCGGGGGTAACAATGAGCAGTTCTTC.

The rearrangement joins TRBV5-1 to TRBJ1-6; 9 positions agree with TRBD1. The CDR3 length is 15 residues. Trimming at V came to 0 bases and at J to 9 bases, leaving 4 bases not matched to a gene. CDR1 is SGHRS and CDR2 is YFSETQ in the germline V gene. DNA of the CDR3: TGCGCCAGCAGCTTGGTAGGGACAGGGCCTTCACCCCTCCACTTT. Protein sequence: CASSLVGTGPSPLHF. Looking up the rest from reference TRBV5-1 and TRBJ1-6 gives the full variable domain: KAGVTQTPRYLIKTRGQQVTLSCSPISGHRSVSWYQQTPGQGLQFLFEYFSETQRNKGNFPGRFSGRQFSNSRSEMNVSTLELGDSALYLCASSLVGTGPSPLHFGNGTRLTVT.

Concerning this clone itself: A much larger clonotype is one base distant, so this may be a read error. V usage is TRBV28 and J usage is TRBJ1-2, with D maybe TRBD1 (6 bases). The CDR3 contains 13 residues. The germline CDR1 and CDR2 sequences are MDHEN and SYDVKM. Trimming stripped 2 bases from V and 7 bases from J, with 11 bases between. The CDR3: CASSLRGAGGYTF. The DNA of the CDR3 is TGTGCCAGCAGTTTACGGGGGGCGGGTGGCTACACCTTC.

This chain joins TRBV7-9 and TRBJ1-4, with 7 bases identical to TRBD1. V dropped 6 bases and J dropped 6; count of bases not matched to a gene: 10. The CDR3 sequence is 15 residues long. CDR1 is SEHNR, CDR2 FQNEAQ, per germline (reference sequence). The chain's CDR3 is CASRNRDSTDEKLFF. CDR3 in DNA: TGTGCCAGCAGGAATCGGGACAGCACAGATGAAAAACTGTTTTTT.

This sequence joins TRBV15 and TRBJ1-5; TRBD1 agrees at 8 bases. The V segment lost 5 bases and the J segment 4 bases; nucleotides outside the gene matches: 4. From germline, CDR1 is LNHNV and CDR2 YYDKDF (reference sequence). This CDR3 region has 14 residues. The CDR3 DNA is TGTGCCACCAGCGGAAGGACAGGGAATCAGCCCCAGCATTTT. This translates into CATSGRTGNQPQHF.

V is TRBV5-1 and J is TRBJ1-1; 9 nucleotides align to TRBD1. Unmatched junction bases numbered 1, after V lost 2 bases and J lost 5 bases. CDR1 is SGHRS, CDR2 YFSETQ, per germline. The CDR3 length is 13 residues. This CDR3 is CASSFDRGTEAFF. CDR3 nucleotide sequence: TGCGCCAGCAGCTTTGACAGGGGGACTGAAGCTTTCTTT. The variable domain in full, with the rest retrieved from reference TRBV5-1 and TRBJ1-1, is KAGVTQTPRYLIKTRGQQVTLSCSPISGHRSVSWYQQTPGQGLQFLFEYFSETQRNKGNFPGRFSGRQFSNSRSEMNVSTLELGDSALYLCASSFDRGTEAFFGQGTRLTVV.

This chain connects TRBV7-3 to TRBJ2-3, with 7 nucleotides matching TRBD1. With V trimmed by 2 bases and J by 11 bases, 4 bases remained unmatched. This CDR3 contains 12 residues. Germline V CDR1 and CDR2: SGHTA, FQGTGA. CDR3 sequence: CASSLGDREQYF. CDR3 sequence (DNA): TGTGCCAGCAGCTTAGGCGACAGGGAGCAGTATTTT.

The CDR3 sequence is CSVGGLSYGYTF. The CDR3 DNA reads TGCAGCGTAGGGGGTTTGAGCTATGGCTACACCTTC. The rearrangement joins TRBV29-1 to TRBJ1-2, with D perhaps TRBD1 (6 bases). V lost 6 bases, J lost 4 bases, and 12 bases lay in between. CDR1 and CDR2 from the germline V gene are SQVTM and ANQGSEA. This CDR3 contains 12 residues.

The chain carries TRBV5-1 and TRBJ1-2; TRBD1 might be the D (5 bases). V was cut by 5 bases and J by 2 bases, with 13 bases left in between. This CDR3 has 14 residues. In germline, CDR1 is SGHRS, CDR2 YFSETQ. CDR3: CASSSGSRNYGYTF. In DNA, the CDR3 is TGCGCCAGCAGTTCAGGGTCTAGAAACTATGGCTACACCTTC.

V and J are TRBV3-1 (or the pseudogene TRBV3-2) and TRBJ2-5; D not certain. The CDR3 runs 14 residues. The germline gives CDR1 LGHDT, CDR2 YNNKEL (reference sequence). V lost 2 bases and J 0 bases, leaving 7 bases between the germline ends. The CDR3, as DNA: TGTGCCAGCAGCCAATACCAGGACCAAGAGACCCAGTACTTC. It codes for CASSQYQDQETQYF.

This sequence joins TRBV3-1 (or the pseudogene TRBV3-2) and TRBJ2-3, with TRBD2 matching 11 bases. The CDR3 has 16 amino acids. Looked up from germline, CDR1 is LGHDT and CDR2 is YNNKEL (reference sequence). V shed 6 bases, J shed 2 bases, and the junction held 7 bases outside the gene matches. CDR3 bases: TGTGCCAGCAGGCACTTAGCGGGGGGGGTCACAGATACGCAGTATTTT. It codes for CASRHLAGGVTDTQYF.

This clone was detected a few times. This chain links TRBV19 with TRBJ2-5, with D perhaps matching TRBD2 (6 bases). Trimming removed 8 bases from V and 1 base from J, with 20 bases in between. Germline-derived CDR1 and CDR2 are LNHDA and SQIVND (reference sequence). The CDR3 runs to 16 residues. CDR3 DNA sequence: TGTGCCAGTCGTCCTAGGGGTTTGGGGGGCCAAGAGACCCAGTACTTC. As protein: CASRPRGLGGQETQYF. Using reference TRBV19 and TRBJ2-5 for the parts outside the CDR3, the full variable domain is DGGITQSPKYLFRKEGQNVTLSCEQNLNHDAMYWYRQDPGQGLRLIYYSQIVNDFQKGDIAEGYSVSREKKESFPLTVTSAQKNPTAFYLCASRPRGLGGQETQYFGPGTRLLVL.

V usage is TRBV13 and J usage is TRBJ1-2, with TRBD1 matching over 7 bases. CDR3 size: 15 residues. CDR1 PRHDT and CDR2 FYEKMQ come from the germline V gene (reference sequence). V shed 5 bases, J shed 4 bases, and the junction held 10 bases outside the gene matches. The CDR3 sequence: CASSPQGGVGYGYTF. DNA of the CDR3: TGTGCCAGCAGCCCCCAGGGGGGCGTCGGCTATGGCTACACCTTC.

The V and J genes are TRBV18 and TRBJ1-1; perhaps TRBD1 as D (6 bases). This CDR3 region has 14 residues. Trimming took off 6 bases at V and 1 base at J, with 12 bases between the two ends. The germline CDR1 and CDR2 sequences are KGHSH and LQKENI. The CDR3 coding sequence is TGTGCCAGCTCTCTCGACAGGAAGAACACTGAAGCTTTCTTT. Its protein product is CASSLDRKNTEAFF.

The chain carries TRBV18 and TRBJ1-2; D may be TRBD1 (5 bases). Per germline, CDR1 KGHSH and CDR2 LQKENI. The ends were cut back, 2 bases at V and 4 bases at J, with 11 bases in the middle. This CDR3 has 14 amino acids. CDR3 nucleotides: TGTGCCAGCTCACCAGGACACGAATCCTATGGCTACACCTTC. The encoded protein is CASSPGHESYGYTF.

The V and J genes are TRBV11-3 and TRBJ2-1, with a tentative D call TRBD2 (6 bases). The CDR3 is 13 residues long. The V gene lost 3 bases and the J gene lost 9 bases, with 12 bases spanning the gap. CDR1 is SGHNT, CDR2 YENEEA, per germline. This chain's CDR3 is CASSFIEGGEQFF. In DNA form, the CDR3 reads TGTGCCAGCAGCTTCATTGAGGGAGGTGAGCAGTTCTTC.